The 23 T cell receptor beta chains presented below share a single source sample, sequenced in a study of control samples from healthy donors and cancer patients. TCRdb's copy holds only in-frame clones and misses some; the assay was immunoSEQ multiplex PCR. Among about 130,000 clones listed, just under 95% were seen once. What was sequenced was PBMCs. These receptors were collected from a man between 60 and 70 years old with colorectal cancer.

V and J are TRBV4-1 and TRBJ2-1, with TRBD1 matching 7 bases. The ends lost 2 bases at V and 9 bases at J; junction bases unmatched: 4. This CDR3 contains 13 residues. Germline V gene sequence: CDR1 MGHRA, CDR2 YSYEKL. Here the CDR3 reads CASSQLGGGEQFF. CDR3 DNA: TGCGCCAGCAGCCAACTAGGGGGCGGTGAGCAGTTCTTC.

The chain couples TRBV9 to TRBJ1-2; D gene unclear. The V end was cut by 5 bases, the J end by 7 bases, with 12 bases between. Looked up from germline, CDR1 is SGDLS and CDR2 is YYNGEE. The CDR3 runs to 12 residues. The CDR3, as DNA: TGTGCCAGCAGTAGCCAGGCGGGTGGCTACACCTTC. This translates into CASSSQAGGYTF.

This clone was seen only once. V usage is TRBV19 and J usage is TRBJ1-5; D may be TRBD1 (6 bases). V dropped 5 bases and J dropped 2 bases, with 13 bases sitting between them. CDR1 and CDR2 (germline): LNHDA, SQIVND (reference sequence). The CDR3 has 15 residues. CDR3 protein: CASSPQQGRNQPQHF. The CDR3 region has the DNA TGTGCCAGTAGTCCCCAACAGGGCCGCAATCAGCCCCAGCATTTT.

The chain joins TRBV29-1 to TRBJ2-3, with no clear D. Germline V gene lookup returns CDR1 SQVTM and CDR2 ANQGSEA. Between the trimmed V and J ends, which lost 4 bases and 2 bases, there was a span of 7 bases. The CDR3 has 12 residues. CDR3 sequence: CSVGQLTDTQYF. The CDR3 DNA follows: TGCAGCGTTGGGCAGCTCACAGATACGCAGTATTTT.

The CDR3 sequence: CASSLGFGGQGYGYTF. The CDR3 DNA sequence: TGTGCCAGCAGCTTAGGGTTCGGGGGGCAGGGCTATGGCTACACCTTC. The chain has TRBV7-2 and TRBJ1-2; possible D gene TRBD1, 6 bases. CDR1 SGHTA and CDR2 FQGNSA come from the germline V gene. Trimming took 1 base from V and 4 from J, leaving 16 bases between them. The CDR3 runs 16 residues.

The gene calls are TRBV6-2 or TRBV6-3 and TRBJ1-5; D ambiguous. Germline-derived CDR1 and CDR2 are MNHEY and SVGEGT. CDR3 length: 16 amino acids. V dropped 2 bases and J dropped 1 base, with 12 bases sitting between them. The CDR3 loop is CASSYRVASSNQPQHF. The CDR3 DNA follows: TGTGCCAGCAGTTACCGGGTTGCTTCCAGCAATCAGCCCCAGCATTTT.

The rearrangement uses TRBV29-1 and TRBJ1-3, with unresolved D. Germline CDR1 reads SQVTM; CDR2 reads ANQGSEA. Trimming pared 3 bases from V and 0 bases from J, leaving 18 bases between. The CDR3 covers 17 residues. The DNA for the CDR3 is TGCAGCGTTGAGTCGGCACACACGAGCCACTCTGGAAACACCATATATTTT. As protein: CSVESAHTSHSGNTIYF.

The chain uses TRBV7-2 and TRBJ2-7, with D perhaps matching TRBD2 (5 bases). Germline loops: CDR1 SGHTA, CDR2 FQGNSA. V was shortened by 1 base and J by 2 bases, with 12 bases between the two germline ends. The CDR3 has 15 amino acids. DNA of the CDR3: TGTGCCAGCAGCTTAGGAGGGTCTACAGCCTACGAGCAGTACTTC. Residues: CASSLGGSTAYEQYF. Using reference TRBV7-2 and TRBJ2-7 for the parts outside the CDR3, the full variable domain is GAGVSQSPSNKVTEKGKDVELRCDPISGHTALYWYRQSLGQGLEFLIYFQGNSAPDKSGLPSDRFSAERTGGSVSTLTIQRTQQEDSAVYLCASSLGGSTAYEQYFGPGTRLTVT.

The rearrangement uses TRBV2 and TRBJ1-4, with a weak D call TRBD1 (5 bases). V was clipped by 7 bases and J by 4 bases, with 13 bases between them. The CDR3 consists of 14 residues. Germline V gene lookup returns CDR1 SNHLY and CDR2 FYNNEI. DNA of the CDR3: TGTGCCAGCAAGTGGCAGGGAGTTAATGAAAAACTGTTTTTT. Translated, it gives CASKWQGVNEKLFF.

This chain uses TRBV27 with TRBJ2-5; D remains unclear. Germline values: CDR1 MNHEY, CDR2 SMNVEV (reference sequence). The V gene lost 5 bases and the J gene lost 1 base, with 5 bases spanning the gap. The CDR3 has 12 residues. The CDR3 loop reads CASSNIQETQYF. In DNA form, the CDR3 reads TGTGCCAGCAGTAATATCCAAGAGACCCAGTACTTC.

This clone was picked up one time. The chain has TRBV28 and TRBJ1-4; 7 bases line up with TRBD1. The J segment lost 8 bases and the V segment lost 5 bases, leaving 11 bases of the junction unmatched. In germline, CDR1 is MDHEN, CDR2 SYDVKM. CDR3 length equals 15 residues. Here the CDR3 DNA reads TGTGCCAGCAGTCCCACCGGGACAGTGCCCGAAAAACTGTTTTTT. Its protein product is CASSPTGTVPEKLFF.

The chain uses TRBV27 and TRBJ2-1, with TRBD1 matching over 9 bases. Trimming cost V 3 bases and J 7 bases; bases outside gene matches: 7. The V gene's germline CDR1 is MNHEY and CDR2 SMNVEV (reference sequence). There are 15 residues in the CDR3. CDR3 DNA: TGTGCCAGCAGTTTTGGGACAGGGATTAGTAATGAGCAGTTCTTC. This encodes CASSFGTGISNEQFF.

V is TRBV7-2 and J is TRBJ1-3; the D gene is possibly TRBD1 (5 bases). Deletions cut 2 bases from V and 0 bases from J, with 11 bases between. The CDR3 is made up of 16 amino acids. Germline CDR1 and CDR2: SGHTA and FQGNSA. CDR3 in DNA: TGTGCCAGCAGCTTACAGACGGGGGGCTCTGGAAACACCATATATTTT. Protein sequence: CASSLQTGGSGNTIYF.

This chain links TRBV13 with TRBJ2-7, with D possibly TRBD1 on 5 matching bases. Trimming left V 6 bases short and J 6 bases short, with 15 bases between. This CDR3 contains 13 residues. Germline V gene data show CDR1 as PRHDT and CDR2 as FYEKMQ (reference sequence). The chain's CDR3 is CASRNDSSREQYF. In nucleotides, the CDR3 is TGTGCCAGCAGGAACGACAGTTCCCGCGAGCAGTACTTC.

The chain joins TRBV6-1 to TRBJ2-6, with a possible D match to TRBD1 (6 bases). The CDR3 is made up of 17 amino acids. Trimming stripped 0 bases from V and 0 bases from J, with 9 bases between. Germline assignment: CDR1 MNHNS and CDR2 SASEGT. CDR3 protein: CASSEALGASGANVLTF. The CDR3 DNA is TGTGCCAGCAGTGAAGCGCTGGGGGCCTCTGGGGCCAACGTCCTGACTTTC.

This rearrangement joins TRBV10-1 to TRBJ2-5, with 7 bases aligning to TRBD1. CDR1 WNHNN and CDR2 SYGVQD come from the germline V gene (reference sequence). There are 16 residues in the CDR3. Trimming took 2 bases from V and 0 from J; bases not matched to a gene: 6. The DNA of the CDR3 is TGCGCCAGCAGTGAGGGAAGGGACAGAAACCAAGAGACCCAGTACTTC. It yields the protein CASSEGRDRNQETQYF.

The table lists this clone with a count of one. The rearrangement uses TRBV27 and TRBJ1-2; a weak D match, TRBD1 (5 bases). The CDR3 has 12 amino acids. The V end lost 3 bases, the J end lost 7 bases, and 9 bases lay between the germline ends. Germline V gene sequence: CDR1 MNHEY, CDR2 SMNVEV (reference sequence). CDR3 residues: CASSLAGGGYTF. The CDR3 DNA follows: TGTGCCAGCAGTTTGGCGGGGGGTGGCTACACCTTC.

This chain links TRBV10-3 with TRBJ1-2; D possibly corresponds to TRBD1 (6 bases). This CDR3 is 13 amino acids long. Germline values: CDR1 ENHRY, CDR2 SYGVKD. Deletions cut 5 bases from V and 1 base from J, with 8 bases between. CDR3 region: CAISRGNNYGYTF. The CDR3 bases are TGTGCCATCAGTAGGGGGAATAACTATGGCTACACCTTC.

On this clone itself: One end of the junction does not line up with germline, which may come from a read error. CDR3 region: CASSKDAGIRDGYTF. CDR3 coding DNA: TGCGCCAGCAGCAAAGATGCTGGGATTCGAGATGGCTACACCTTC. The chain is built from TRBV4-3 and TRBJ1-2, with unresolved D. This CDR3 spans 15 amino acids. Germline CDR1 is LGHNA and CDR2 is YSLEER.

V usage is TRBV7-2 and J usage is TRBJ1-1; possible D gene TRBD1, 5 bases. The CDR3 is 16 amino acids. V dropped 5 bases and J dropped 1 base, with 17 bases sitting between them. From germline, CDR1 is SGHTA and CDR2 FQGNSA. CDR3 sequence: CASSRSQGAGNTEAFF. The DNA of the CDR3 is TGTGCCAGCAGCCGGTCTCAGGGCGCAGGGAACACTGAAGCTTTCTTT.

CDR3 in DNA: TGCAGTGCTAGTTTGGGGGGGGGCACAGATACGCAGTATTTT. Protein product: CSASLGGGTDTQYF. The chain employs TRBV20-1 and TRBJ2-3; 7 positions agree with TRBD2. Trimming cost V 3 bases and J 1 base; bases outside gene matches: 4. CDR3 length equals 14 residues. CDR1 is DFQATT and CDR2 is SNEGSKA in the germline V gene (reference sequence).

The CDR3 region is CSASKRTTYEQYF. CDR3 DNA sequence: TGCAGTGCTAGTAAACGGACTACCTACGAGCAGTACTTC. This sequence joins TRBV20-1 and TRBJ2-7, with D perhaps matching TRBD2 (6 bases). This CDR3 region has 13 residues. In germline, CDR1 is DFQATT, CDR2 SNEGSKA (reference sequence). V lost 3 bases, J lost 2 bases, and 11 bases lay in between.

CDR3 DNA sequence: TGTGCCAGCAGCCGTCTAGCGGGGCCTTACACAGATACGCAGTATTTT. Protein product: CASSRLAGPYTDTQYF. The V and J genes are TRBV7-2 and TRBJ2-3; TRBD2 aligns across 9 bases. V lost 5 bases, J lost 2 bases, and 8 bases stayed unmatched. CDR1 SGHTA and CDR2 FQGNSA come from the germline V gene. The CDR3 consists of 16 residues.